The source of this T cell receptor beta chain is a study of technical replicates of blood from a handful of donors. V was clipped by 3 bases and J by 4 bases, with 10 bases between them. CDR1 GTSNPN and CDR2 SVGIG come from the germline V gene (reference sequence). The CDR3 length is 13 residues. Clones were read by immunoSEQ multiplex PCR, and TCRdb kept only the in-frame ones, dropping some. There are over 55,000 clones in the sample; approximately 94% occur only once, and under 3% lies in the top ten. The sequence derives from a human donor in good health. Some clones in this sample may be carry-over from other donors' samples. This chain connects TRBV30 to TRBJ1-5, with TRBD1 as a possible D gene (6 bases). Sequences were obtained from PBMCs. CDR3 region: CAWSPDSNQPQHF. CDR3 bases: TGTGCCTGGAGCCCGGACAGTAATCAGCCCCAGCATTTT.